Listed below are T cell receptor beta chains from one sample, sequenced in a study of shared clonotypes between healthy human individuals. Measured with immunoSEQ multiplex PCR; TCRdb has only the in-frame clones, and not every one. The top ten clones hold roughly 0.4% of a sample with about 1.5 million clones, 95% to 99% of them seen once. The sample comprised naive CD4+ T cells sorted from blood. The receptors shown here come from a man aged 25-45 years in good health. The CDR3 runs from the conserved cysteine through the conserved F or W. The D gene is left open where the match is weak.

v_call	j_call	d_call	cdr3_aa
TRBV6-1	TRBJ2-1	.	CASSDHGTLAVSKQFF
TRBV10-3	TRBJ2-7	.	CAISVVAVGEQTREQYF
TRBV18	TRBJ1-3	.	CASSFGQSPGNTIYF
TRBV28	TRBJ2-7	.	CASSLMWGREQYF
TRBV7-6	TRBJ2-2	TRBD2	CASSLLAGGVNANTGELFF
TRBV25-1	TRBJ2-7	TRBD1	CASSEYGTGAYEQYF
TRBV28	TRBJ2-7	.	CASSVRAPYEQYF
TRBV6-1	TRBJ1-3	.	CASKEVPNTIYF
TRBV2	TRBJ2-7	.	CASSDPLFRRQAHYEQYF
TRBV6-1	TRBJ2-7	.	CASSRQSSYEQYF
TRBV10-3	TRBJ2-1	.	CAISEPYNEQFF
TRBV2	TRBJ1-1	.	CASSERTAEAFF
TRBV10-1	TRBJ1-5	.	CASRFRDAQPQHF
TRBV27	TRBJ1-5	.	CASVRGGGQPQHF
TRBV19	TRBJ2-7	TRBD2	CASSGTSGRDHEQYF
TRBV5-5	TRBJ2-7	TRBD2	CASIPRLAGGIGYEQYF
TRBV6-1	TRBJ2-7	.	CASSVNRVWIYF
TRBV7-2	TRBJ2-7	.	CASSLRDYEQYF
TRBV6-6	TRBJ2-3	.	CASSSQRDTQYF
TRBV27	TRBJ1-1	.	CASSRRGTMNTEAFF
TRBV9	TRBJ1-3	.	CASSADKFFSGNTIYF
TRBV7-3	TRBJ2-1	TRBD2	CASSLRSAFLAEGFSYNEQFF
TRBV28	TRBJ1-1	.	CASTQPRGGGTEAFF
TRBV7-2	TRBJ2-5	.	CASSLGLPPETQYF
TRBV5-1	TRBJ2-5	.	CASSLMGAQETQYF
TRBV2	TRBJ2-3	.	CASSDSGVGDTQYF
TRBV28	TRBJ2-1	.	CASSLHGGRDANEQFF
TRBV18	TRBJ2-7	.	CASSRKAGTYEQYF
TRBV28	TRBJ1-4	.	CASSSLGAFRGVPATNEKLFF
TRBV2	TRBJ1-5	.	CASSDTVNSNQPQHF
TRBV9	TRBJ1-1	.	CASSVVASGMNTEAFF
TRBV28	TRBJ2-6	TRBD1	CASSSPTGAGANVLTF
TRBV19	TRBJ2-2	.	CASQGRAGELFF
TRBV5-4	TRBJ2-1	.	CASSPGPYNEQFF
TRBV18	TRBJ2-5	.	CASSPPGRTEETQYF
TRBV6-1	TRBJ2-5	TRBD1	CASSSGGAETQYF
TRBV29-1	TRBJ2-3	TRBD1	CSVYRGDTQYF
TRBV9	TRBJ1-2	.	CASSSTGPGTLYGYTF
TRBV5-8	TRBJ1-5	.	CASSTGQSAGDQPQHF
TRBV29-1	TRBJ2-1	.	CSVRLMTAQRLYNEQFF
TRBV18	TRBJ2-7	.	CASSSGGGTYEQYF
TRBV9	TRBJ1-3	.	CASSVGGVGNTIYF
TRBV2	TRBJ1-3	.	CASSEGGGLGSRNTIYF
TRBV27	TRBJ1-6	.	CASSPQVSATNSPLHF
TRBV7-3	TRBJ2-5	.	CASSLGLGRRETQYF
TRBV5-4	TRBJ1-3	.	CASSLGVSGNTIYF
TRBV6-1	TRBJ1-2	.	CASSEGTPTGYTF
TRBV5-1	TRBJ2-3	TRBD1	CASSRDNRGSTDTQYF
TRBV9	TRBJ2-1	.	CASSVDPGYNEQFF
TRBV20-1	TRBJ1-4	.	CSAQKGEKLFF
TRBV4-3	TRBJ2-7	.	CASSFTSPGSSYEQYF
TRBV2	TRBJ2-1	TRBD1	CASNIEWAGGDEQFF
TRBV9	TRBJ2-1	.	CASSAATGQQQFF